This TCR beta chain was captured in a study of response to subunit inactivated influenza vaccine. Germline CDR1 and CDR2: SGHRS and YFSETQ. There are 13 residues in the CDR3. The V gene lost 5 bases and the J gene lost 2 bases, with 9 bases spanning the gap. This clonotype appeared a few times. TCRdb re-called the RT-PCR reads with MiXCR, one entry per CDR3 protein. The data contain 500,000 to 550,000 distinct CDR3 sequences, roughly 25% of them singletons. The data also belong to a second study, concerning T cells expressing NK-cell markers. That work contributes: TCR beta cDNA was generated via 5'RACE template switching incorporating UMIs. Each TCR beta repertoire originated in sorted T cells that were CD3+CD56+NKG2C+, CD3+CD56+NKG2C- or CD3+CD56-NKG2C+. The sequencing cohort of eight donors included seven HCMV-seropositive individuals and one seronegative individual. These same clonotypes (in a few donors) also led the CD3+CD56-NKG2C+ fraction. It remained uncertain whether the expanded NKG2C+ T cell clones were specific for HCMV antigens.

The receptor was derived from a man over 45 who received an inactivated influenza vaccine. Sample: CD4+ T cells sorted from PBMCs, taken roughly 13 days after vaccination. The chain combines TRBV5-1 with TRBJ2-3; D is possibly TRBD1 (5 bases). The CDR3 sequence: CASRKDNTDTQYF. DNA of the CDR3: TGCGCCAGCAGAAAGGACAACACAGATACGCAGTATTTT. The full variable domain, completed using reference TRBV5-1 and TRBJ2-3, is KAGVTQTPRYLIKTRGQQVTLSCSPISGHRSVSWYQQTPGQGLQFLFEYFSETQRNKGNFPGRFSGRQFSNSRSEMNVSTLELGDSALYLCASRKDNTDTQYFGPGTRLTVL.